The 7 T cell receptor beta chains below all came from one sample that was sequenced in a study of blood T cell repertoires in COVID-19. Using immunoSEQ multiplex PCR, the repertoire was profiled, and TCRdb retains in-frame clones only, with some absent. Here the sample spans roughly 81,000 clones, around 83% being singletons. The sample comprised peripheral blood. These receptors originate from a man of 80 years or more with active or convalescent COVID-19.

V and J are TRBV5-1 and TRBJ2-7; 9 bases agree with TRBD2. The germline CDR1 and CDR2 sequences are SGHRS and YFSETQ. The length of the CDR3 is 15 residues. Trimming took 4 bases from V and 2 from J; bases not matched to a gene: 7. CDR3 nucleotide sequence: TGCGCCAGCAGCCCCTGGACTAGCGAAGCCTACGAGCAGTACTTC. Protein: CASSPWTSEAYEQYF.

This clone was found a few times. This chain joins TRBV5-1 and TRBJ1-1; 8 bases agree with TRBD1. The germline V gene encodes CDR1 SGHRS and CDR2 YFSETQ. The CDR3 is 14 amino acids. Trimming took 4 bases from V and 7 from J; bases not matched to a gene: 9. The CDR3 spells CASSVRTGSDEAFF. The CDR3 region has the DNA TGCGCCAGCAGCGTCCGGACAGGGTCTGATGAAGCTTTCTTT.

For the CDR3, the DNA is TGTGCCAGCAGTTTACAGACGGGAGGGCATTACGAGCAGTACTTC. Its protein product is CASSLQTGGHYEQYF. The V and J genes are TRBV28 and TRBJ2-7, with TRBD2 matching over 8 bases. Per germline, CDR1 MDHEN and CDR2 SYDVKM. This CDR3 is 15 amino acids long. The junction had 7 bases not matched to a gene; V was cut back by 2 bases and J by 4 bases.

The DNA for the CDR3 is TGCAGCGTCGGACAGACTAATGAAAAACTGTTTTTT. This translates into CSVGQTNEKLFF. J is TRBJ1-4 and V is TRBV29-1; D is possibly TRBD1 (6 bases). The V end was cut by 6 bases, the J end by 2 bases, with 7 bases between. This CDR3 comprises 12 residues. Germline CDR1 SQVTM, CDR2 ANQGSEA.

This clone was counted a few times. The rearrangement links TRBV3-1 (or the pseudogene TRBV3-2) to TRBJ2-1; weak D call: TRBD1 (5 bases). V was pared by 3 bases and J by 6 bases, with 12 bases between. The germline gives CDR1 LGHDT, CDR2 YNNKEL (reference sequence). This CDR3 spans 14 amino acids. The CDR3 sequence is CASSQGPVSNEQFF. In nucleotides, the CDR3 is TGTGCCAGCAGCCAGGGGCCGGTCAGCAATGAGCAGTTCTTC.

The genes are TRBV7-9 and TRBJ2-5; TRBD2 might be the D (7 bases). CDR1 and CDR2 from the germline V gene are SEHNR and FQNEAQ (reference sequence). V dropped 7 bases and J dropped 1 base, with 10 bases sitting between them. The CDR3 has 13 amino acids. The CDR3 nucleotides read TGTGCCAGCACCGCGGGGGCCCAAGAGACCCAGTACTTC. It specifies CASTAGAQETQYF.

The J gene is TRBJ1-5, the V gene TRBV5-1; 11 bases agree with TRBD1. V lost 4 bases and J lost 4; bases outside the gene matches: 4. The CDR3 is 15 residues long. CDR1 is SGHRS and CDR2 is YFSETQ in the germline V gene. The CDR3 sequence: CASSAGTGGNQPQHF. Written as DNA, the CDR3 is TGCGCCAGCAGCGCCGGGACAGGGGGAAATCAGCCCCAGCATTTT.